The 31 T cell receptor beta chains reported below all come from one sample, sequenced in a study of spatial heterogeneity in lung cancer. Study-level findings and limits: Tracking of tumor mutation counts was seen in expanded intratumoral alpha and beta TCR counts.

Their recognized antigens are unknown. Time point defined: sample taken at primary tumor resection. TCRdb reprocessed the 5' RACE reads with MiXCR, giving one entry per CDR3 protein. The sample includes 20,000 to 30,000 distinct CDR3 sequences, roughly 8.6% of them seen just once. The starting material was lung tumor tissue, obtained at surgery. The origin of the receptors is a male donor with early-stage non-small cell lung cancer.

Only a few counts were recorded for this clonotype. One junction end disagrees with the germline gene, perhaps due to a read error. This chain connects TRBV4-2 to TRBJ1-2; unclear D gene. The CDR3 has 11 residues. Germline V gives CDR1 LGHNA, CDR2 YNFKEQ. The CDR3 protein is CASSQESHQIF. The CDR3 DNA reads as TGTGCCAGCAGCCAAGAGTCACATCAGATTTTC.

This clonotype was observed at least ten times. The chain joins TRBV20-1 to TRBJ1-5; 8 positions agree with TRBD1. With 3 bases clipped from V and 3 bases from J, the junction kept 4 bases outside the gene matches. CDR1 DFQATT and CDR2 SNEGSKA come from the germline V gene (reference sequence). The CDR3 extends over 14 amino acids. The CDR3 DNA follows: TGCAGTGCTAGGAAGGGACAGGCCAATCAGCCCCAGCATTTT. Its protein is CSARKGQANQPQHF.

This clonotype was seen many times. The chain uses TRBV7-2 and TRBJ1-6, with unresolved D. Germline values: CDR1 SGHTA, CDR2 FQGNSA. Trimming stripped 6 bases from V and 10 bases from J, with 13 bases between. The CDR3 spans 13 residues. This CDR3 reads CASRVGFGSPLHF. CDR3 nucleotide sequence: TGTGCCAGCAGAGTCGGGTTTGGGTCACCCCTCCACTTT.

This clonotype was picked up many times. The chain joins TRBV6-1 to TRBJ2-2; 9 bases align to TRBD2. The CDR3 runs 17 residues. Looked up from germline, CDR1 is MNHNS and CDR2 is SASEGT. The J segment lost 1 base and the V segment lost 0 bases, leaving 3 bases of the junction unmatched. The chain's CDR3 is CASSEAQAGGNTGELFF. CDR3 sequence (DNA): TGTGCCAGCAGTGAAGCTCAAGCGGGGGGGAACACCGGGGAGCTGTTTTTT.

There are many counts of this clonotype. This chain connects TRBV27 to TRBJ2-7; D gene unclear. The CDR3 has 13 amino acids. V was clipped by 6 bases and J by 1 base, with 10 bases between them. From germline, CDR1 is MNHEY and CDR2 SMNVEV (reference sequence). The CDR3 sequence is CASSRQRSYEQYF. The CDR3 DNA follows: TGTGCCAGCAGCCGACAAAGGTCCTACGAGCAGTACTTC.

This clonotype was observed a few times. The chain recombines TRBV28 with TRBJ2-5; 10 positions agree with TRBD1. This CDR3 is 15 amino acids long. The germline CDR1 and CDR2 sequences are MDHEN and SYDVKM. V was pared by 6 bases and J by 1 base, with 5 bases of the junction left unmatched. The chain's CDR3 is CASSPGQGFQETQYF. CDR3 nucleotide sequence: TGTGCCAGCAGCCCGGGACAGGGGTTCCAAGAGACCCAGTACTTC.

This clonotype has a count of ten or more. CDR3 region: CASSPRTQGQQFF. As DNA, the CDR3 is TGTGCCAGCAGCCCAAGAACACAGGGGCAGCAGTTCTTC. The genes are TRBV6-2 or TRBV6-3 and TRBJ2-1; TRBD1 agrees at 7 bases. The CDR3 is 13 residues long. V shed 6 bases and J 11 bases; nucleotides not matched to a gene: 10. Germline CDR1 is MNHEY and CDR2 is SVGEGT.

This clonotype was seen ten or more times. The gene calls are TRBV20-1 and TRBJ2-1, with 7 positions matching TRBD2. The J segment lost 2 bases and the V segment lost 0 bases, leaving 7 bases of the junction unmatched. This CDR3 is built from 16 residues. The germline CDR1 and CDR2 sequences are DFQATT and SNEGSKA (reference sequence). The CDR3 is CSARDGAGVPYNEQFF. CDR3 sequence (DNA): TGCAGTGCTAGAGATGGGGCGGGAGTACCCTACAATGAGCAGTTCTTC.

Relative to its sample, this clonotype is medium-sized. The gene calls are TRBV3-1 and TRBJ2-2, with 10 positions matching TRBD1. Germline CDR1 and CDR2: LGHDT and YNNKEL (reference sequence). With 4 bases clipped from V and 5 bases from J, the junction kept 4 bases outside the gene matches. This CDR3 is 15 amino acids long. Here the CDR3 reads CASSPRQGATGELFF. CDR3 nucleotide sequence: TGTGCCAGCAGCCCTCGACAGGGGGCAACCGGGGAGCTGTTTTTT.

Sample share makes this clonotype medium-sized. The V call is TRBV11-2, the J call TRBJ2-5; maybe TRBD2 (6 bases). CDR1 and CDR2 (germline): SGHAT, FQNNGV. The CDR3 length is 16 residues. Trimming shortened V by 0 bases and J by 2 bases, and 13 bases separated the two germline ends. The CDR3 DNA sequence: TGTGCCAGCAGCTTAGAGTGGGGACTGACTCAAGAGACCCAGTACTTC. Translated: CASSLEWGLTQETQYF. The full variable domain, its missing parts supplied by reference TRBV11-2 and TRBJ2-5, is EAGVAQSPRYKIIEKRQSVAFWCNPISGHATLYWYQQILGQGPKLLIQFQNNGVVDDSQLPKDRFSAERLKGVDSTLKIQPAKLEDSAVYLCASSLEWGLTQETQYFGPGTRLLVL.

This clonotype has ten or more counts. The chain combines TRBV28 with TRBJ2-2, with D perhaps given as TRBD1 or TRBD2 (6 bases each). V dropped 7 bases and J dropped 4 bases, with 16 bases sitting between them. CDR1 MDHEN and CDR2 SYDVKM come from the germline V gene. The CDR3 covers 15 residues. The CDR3 sequence: CASNRQAGSTGELFF. For the CDR3, the DNA is TGTGCCAGCAACCGACAGGCGGGGAGCACCGGGGAGCTGTTTTTT.

The chain carries TRBV29-1 and TRBJ1-2, with TRBD1 identical over 7 bases. This CDR3 contains 13 residues. V was pared by 6 bases and J by 8 bases, with 12 bases of the junction left unmatched. Germline V CDR1 and CDR2: SQVTM, ANQGSEA. CDR3 loop: CSVSTGSSMGYTF. The CDR3 DNA sequence: TGCAGCGTCTCGACAGGGTCCTCCATGGGCTACACCTTC.

The chain joins TRBV3-1 to TRBJ2-2; D possibly corresponds to TRBD1 (6 bases). Trimming took 4 bases from V and 2 from J, leaving 14 bases between them. CDR1 is LGHDT, CDR2 YNNKEL, per germline (reference sequence). CDR3 length: 16 residues. The CDR3 coding sequence is TGTGCCAGCAGCCTACAGGGCCTGCTTAACACCGGGGAGCTGTTTTTT. Amino acids: CASSLQGLLNTGELFF.

This clonotype was seen repeatedly, ten times or more. The CDR3 bases are TGTGCCAGCAGCTTAATAACGCAGTATTTT. This translates into CASSLITQYF. The chain links TRBV7-9 to TRBJ2-3; D gene unclear. V gave up 2 bases and J gave up 9 bases, with 3 bases separating them. This CDR3 is 10 amino acids long. The germline V gene has CDR1 SEHNR and CDR2 FQNEAQ (reference sequence).

The sample holds many counts of this clonotype. The genes are TRBV6-5 and TRBJ2-6; 7 bases line up with TRBD1. The CDR3 loop spans 17 amino acids. Germline V CDR1 and CDR2: MNHEY, SVGAGI. Unmatched junction bases numbered 8, after V lost 2 bases and J lost 4 bases. This CDR3 reads CASSYMAQGRGANVLTF. The DNA of the CDR3 is TGTGCCAGCAGTTACATGGCACAGGGGAGAGGGGCCAACGTCCTGACTTTC.

The sample holds many counts of this clonotype. The chain is built from TRBV20-1 and TRBJ2-3, with 8 bases lining up with TRBD2. CDR3 length: 16 amino acids. The V gene's germline CDR1 is DFQATT and CDR2 SNEGSKA (reference sequence). Trimming cost V 0 bases and J 6 bases; bases outside gene matches: 11. The CDR3 sequence: CSARDPSGRGDDTQYF. In DNA, the CDR3 is TGCAGTGCTAGAGATCCCAGCGGGAGAGGTGATGATACGCAGTATTTT.

Note on this clonotype: A junction end diverges from the germline sequence, so it may reflect a read error. CDR3 bases: TGTGCCAGCAGCTACACATCTGGGTACCAGGAGACCCAGTACTTC. This translates into CASSYTSGYQETQYF. The chain carries TRBV7-2 and TRBJ2-5, with D unresolved. Germline CDR1 and CDR2: SGHTA and FQGNSA. CDR3 length equals 15 residues. Full variable domain (rest looked up from reference TRBV7-2 and TRBJ2-5): GAGVSQSPSNKVTEKGKDVELRCDPISGHTALYWYRQSLGQGLEFLIYFQGNSAPDKSGLPSDRFSAERTGGSVSTLTIQRTQQEDSAVYLCASSYTSGYQETQYFGPGTRLLVL.

This clonotype qualifies as medium-sized. This chain connects TRBV28 to TRBJ1-2, with D possibly matching TRBD1 (5 bases). CDR1 is MDHEN and CDR2 is SYDVKM in the germline V gene. V was trimmed by 6 bases and J by 8 bases, leaving 16 bases between them. The CDR3 covers 13 residues. CDR3 region: CASSFGTRGGYTF. DNA for the CDR3: TGTGCCAGCAGCTTCGGGACCCGAGGGGGCTACACCTTC.

This clonotype was recorded many times. This sequence joins TRBV29-1 and TRBJ1-4; a possible D gene is TRBD1 (5 bases). This CDR3 has 13 amino acids. The germline CDR1 and CDR2 sequences are SQVTM and ANQGSEA. V lost 3 bases and J lost 4, with 9 bases in between. CDR3 loop: CSVEAGRNEKLFF. CDR3 sequence (DNA): TGCAGCGTTGAGGCAGGGCGTAATGAAAAACTGTTTTTT.

This chain uses TRBV7-2 with TRBJ2-3; 10 bases line up with TRBD2. Per the germline V gene, CDR1 is SGHTA and CDR2 is FQGNSA. The CDR3 contains 14 residues. After removal of 6 bases from V and 5 bases from J, the junction contained 5 bases not matched to a gene. The CDR3 reads CASRSGGAIDTQYF. The CDR3 DNA is TGTGCCAGCAGAAGCGGGGGGGCCATAGATACGCAGTATTTT.

The chain uses TRBV4-1 and TRBJ2-7; D is ambiguous. The V gene's germline CDR1 is MGHRA and CDR2 YSYEKL. The ends were cut back, 4 bases at V and 0 bases at J, with 10 bases in the middle. This CDR3 spans 14 amino acids. In nucleotides, the CDR3 is TGCGCCAGCAGCCCCGGCAAGGACTCCTACGAGCAGTACTTC. Translated, it gives CASSPGKDSYEQYF.

A remark on this clonotype: This likely comes from a read error, as the CDR3 has no conserved phenylalanine or tryptophan at its end. The chain combines TRBV6-1 with TRBJ2-1, with D possibly TRBD1 on 6 matching bases. The germline V gene encodes CDR1 MNHNS and CDR2 SASEGT. There are 15 residues in the CDR3. The V end lost 5 bases, the J end lost 6 bases, and 17 bases lay between the germline ends. The CDR3 loop reads CASSYRRRQANEQFS. In nucleotides, the CDR3 is TGTGCCAGCAGTTACCGCCGTCGACAGGCCAATGAGCAGTTCTCC.

This clonotype was detected many times. The V call is TRBV7-8, the J call TRBJ1-3; 10 bases match TRBD1. The CDR3 contains 16 residues. Germline-derived CDR1 and CDR2 are SGHVS and FQNEAQ. The V segment lost 6 bases and the J segment 0 bases; nucleotides outside the gene matches: 5. The CDR3 loop is CASSSRQGASGNTIYF. CDR3 nucleotides: TGTGCCAGCAGTTCTCGACAGGGGGCCTCTGGAAACACCATATATTTT.

This clonotype was counted a few times. The chain recombines TRBV3-1 with TRBJ2-1; D is unresolved. Trimming shortened V by 1 base and J by 3 bases, and 10 bases separated the two germline ends. The CDR3 loop spans 15 amino acids. Per germline, CDR1 LGHDT and CDR2 YNNKEL (reference sequence). CDR3: CASSQGSAVYNEQFF. DNA for the CDR3: TGTGCCAGCAGCCAAGGATCCGCGGTCTACAATGAGCAGTTCTTC.

This clonotype was seen at least ten times. The genes are TRBV12-3 or TRBV12-4 and TRBJ2-7, with 7 bases that match TRBD1. Trimming at V came to 4 bases and at J to 6 bases, leaving 0 bases not matched to a gene. The CDR3 sequence is 11 residues long. The CDR3 protein is CASSYRGEQYF. CDR3 coding DNA: TGTGCCAGCAGTTACAGGGGCGAGCAGTACTTC.

This clonotype has a count of ten or more. This chain uses TRBV3-1 with TRBJ1-6, with 7 bases lining up with TRBD1. Per the germline V gene, CDR1 is LGHDT and CDR2 is YNNKEL (reference sequence). The CDR3 contains 14 residues. V gave up 3 bases and J gave up 10 bases; unmatched junction bases: 6. The CDR3 protein is CASSQTGRQSPLHF. CDR3 DNA sequence: TGTGCCAGCAGCCAGACAGGGAGGCAATCACCCCTCCACTTT.

The CDR3 nucleotides read TGTGCCAGCAGCTGGGGACAGTTCAATGAGCAGTTCTTC. Its translation is CASSWGQFNEQFF. The chain is built from TRBV7-2 and TRBJ2-1, with 7 bases that match TRBD1. Germline V lookup: CDR1 SGHTA, CDR2 FQGNSA. The CDR3 consists of 13 residues. Trimming removed 4 bases from V and 6 bases from J; junction bases left unmatched: 3. Using reference TRBV7-2 and TRBJ2-1 for the parts outside the CDR3, the full variable domain is GAGVSQSPSNKVTEKGKDVELRCDPISGHTALYWYRQSLGQGLEFLIYFQGNSAPDKSGLPSDRFSAERTGGSVSTLTIQRTQQEDSAVYLCASSWGQFNEQFFGPGTRLTVL.

The chain is built from TRBV7-2 and TRBJ2-7; 9 nucleotides line up with TRBD2. The V and J ends lost 1 base and 4 bases, in that order; junction bases with no gene match: 5. Germline V gene data show CDR1 as SGHTA and CDR2 as FQGNSA. The CDR3 totals 15 residues. CDR3 protein: CASSLGLADKYEQYF. CDR3 DNA: TGTGCCAGCAGCTTAGGACTAGCGGATAAATACGAGCAGTACTTC.

This clonotype was counted many times. The chain carries TRBV19 and TRBJ2-5; a weak D match, TRBD2 (5 bases). The V end lost 5 bases, the J end lost 2 bases, and 6 bases lay between the germline ends. CDR3 size: 12 residues. Germline V CDR1 and CDR2: LNHDA, SQIVND (reference sequence). CDR3 region: CASSPGQETQYF. CDR3 coding DNA: TGTGCCAGTAGTCCGGGGCAAGAGACCCAGTACTTC. The complete variable domain, with remaining parts taken from reference TRBV19 and TRBJ2-5, reads DGGITQSPKYLFRKEGQNVTLSCEQNLNHDAMYWYRQDPGQGLRLIYYSQIVNDFQKGDIAEGYSVSREKKESFPLTVTSAQKNPTAFYLCASSPGQETQYFGPGTRLLVL.

This clonotype was seen repeatedly, ten times or more. The chain couples TRBV24-1 to TRBJ2-5; D remains ambiguous. Germline values: CDR1 KGHDR, CDR2 SFDVKD. V lost 4 bases and J lost 3, with 11 bases in between. This CDR3 region has 14 residues. CDR3 bases: TGTGCCACCAGTGAGGGTGTAGCAGAAGAGACCCAGTACTTC. Its translation: CATSEGVAEETQYF.

This clonotype was picked up many times. V and J are TRBV6-6 and TRBJ2-5, with no clear D. The CDR3 length is 11 residues. Trimming removed 6 bases from V and 5 bases from J, with 7 bases in between. CDR1 MNHNY and CDR2 SVGAGI come from the germline V gene (reference sequence). CDR3 coding DNA: TGTGCCAGCAGCTCCGGGGAGACCCAGTACTTC. It codes for CASSSGETQYF.